Presented here are 9 T cell receptor beta chains from one specimen sequenced in a study of tumor and adjacent non-tumor tissue in lung cancer. TCRbeta libraries were built with three rounds of nested PCR, modified from ARM-PCR. TCRdb ran MiXCR on the multiplex PCR reads and lists one entry per CDR3 protein. The sample includes under 250,000 distinct CDR3 sequences, about 76% of them seen just once. No cell sorting was done before RNA was extracted from the tissue. Sequencing was performed on lung tumor tissue. All receptors derive from a man in his 60s with non-small cell lung cancer.

As regards this clonotype: Compared with germline, one end of the junction differs, possibly owing to a read error. V usage is TRBV12-5 and J usage is TRBJ2-3; either TRBD1 or TRBD2 may supply D (6 bases each). Germline-derived CDR1 and CDR2 are LGHNT and FRNRAP. This CDR3 spans 17 amino acids. The CDR3 coding sequence is TGTGCTAGTGGACTTGCCCATGGGGGGCTTAGCACAGATACGAAGTATTTT. Translating gives CASGLAHGGLSTDTKYF. The variable domain in full, completed from reference TRBV12-5 and TRBJ2-3, reads DARVTQTPRHKVTEMGQEVTMRCQPILGHNTVFWYRQTMMQGLELLAYFRNRAPLDDSGMPKDRFSAEMPDATLATLKIQPSEPRDSAVYFCASGLAHGGLSTDTKYFGPGTRLTVL.

Note on this clonotype: A read error may account for a junction end that differs from germline. V and J are TRBV29-1 and TRBJ1-5; unclear D gene. Germline V CDR1 and CDR2: SQVTM, ANQGSEA. This CDR3 has 13 residues. The CDR3 spells CSSPYRGDQLQHF. For the CDR3, the DNA is TGCAGCTCCCCTTACCGGGGTGATCAGCTCCAGCATTTT.

As concerns this clonotype: A read error may explain this, as a much larger clone is one base away. The chain combines TRBV19 with TRBJ2-1; 7 nucleotides agree with TRBD1. This CDR3 has 15 amino acids. Germline CDR1 reads LNHDA; CDR2 reads SQIVND (reference sequence). The CDR3 nucleotides are TGTGTCAGTAGTATAACCTACAGGGGTCGGAATGAGCAGTTCTTC. It specifies CVSSITYRGRNEQFF. Combining the CDR3 with reference TRBV19 and TRBJ2-1 gives the whole variable domain DGGITQSPKYLFRKEGQNVTLSCEQNLNHDAMYWYRQDPGQGLRLIYYSQIVNDFQKGDIAEGYSVSREKKESFPLTVTSAQKNPTAFYLCVSSITYRGRNEQFFGPGTRLTVL.

This clonotype has a count of ten or more. The V and J genes are TRBV20-1 and TRBJ1-1, with a possible D match to TRBD1 (6 bases). Germline V gives CDR1 DFQATT, CDR2 SNEGSKA (reference sequence). V gave up 5 bases and J gave up 0 bases, with 16 bases separating them. The CDR3 is made up of 15 amino acids. CDR3 bases: TGCAGTGCTGGGGGAAACAGGGATATGAACACTGAAGCTTTCTTT. Its protein product is CSAGGNRDMNTEAFF.

On this clonotype itself: Possible read error: a much larger clone is one base away. The gene calls are TRBV5-1 and TRBJ2-7, with 9 bases matching TRBD1. The germline CDR1 and CDR2 sequences are SGHRS and YFSETQ. The CDR3 has 15 amino acids. Unmatched junction bases numbered 11, after V lost 7 bases and J lost 3 bases. The CDR3 reads CASSTLPGQGYEQYF. The CDR3 DNA sequence: TGCGCCAGCTCAACCCTCCCGGGACAGGGCTACGAGCAGTACTTC.

With regard to this clonotype: The conserved closing phenylalanine or tryptophan is absent in this CDR3, likely reflecting a read error. The chain is built from TRBV29-1 and TRBJ2-7; TRBD2 agrees at 8 bases. This CDR3 has 13 residues. After removal of 6 bases from V and 6 bases from J, the junction contained 10 bases not matched to a gene. CDR1 is SQVTM and CDR2 is ANQGSEA in the germline V gene. The CDR3 region is CSVTLAGTGEQYS. The CDR3 DNA reads TGCAGCGTAACGTTAGCGGGAACCGGCGAGCAGTACTCC.

A few counts support this clonotype. One base away lies a much larger clone, so this may be a sequencing read error. The rearrangement joins TRBV20-1 to TRBJ1-4, with D perhaps matching TRBD1 (5 bases). Germline V CDR1 and CDR2: DFQATT, SNEGSKA (reference sequence). V lost 4 bases, J lost 0 bases, and 9 bases lay in between. This CDR3 region has 14 residues. As DNA, the CDR3 is TGCAGTGCTACGGACAAATCAACTAATGAAAAACTGTTTTTT. Translated, it gives CSATDKSTNEKLFF.

On this clonotype itself: Possible read error: a much larger clone is one base away. This chain links TRBV6-2 or TRBV6-3 with TRBJ1-2, with a weak D call TRBD1 (5 bases). This CDR3 has 13 residues. The V end lost 6 bases, the J end lost 5 bases, and 13 bases lay between the germline ends. The V gene's germline CDR1 is MNHEY and CDR2 SVGEGT. The CDR3 region has the DNA TGTGCCAGCAGCCACAGGACCCTGTATGGCTACACCTTC. It encodes CASSHRTLYGYTF.

This clonotype occurred once. Since the CDR3 does not end with the conserved phenylalanine or tryptophan, this likely comes from a read error. The genes are TRBV20-1 and TRBJ2-3; 9 nucleotides agree with TRBD1. Germline trimming cut 7 bases from V and 0 bases from J; bases unmatched to any gene: 8. This CDR3 has 15 residues. Germline V gene sequence: CDR1 DFQATT, CDR2 SNEGSKA (reference sequence). The CDR3 spells CSVRTGAISTDTQYY. The CDR3 region has the DNA TGCAGTGTGCGGACAGGGGCCATAAGCACAGATACGCAGTATTAT.